This T cell receptor (beta chain) was recovered during a study of persistence of HIV-infected CD4 T cells. General study points: CMV- and Gag-responding cells had lower TCRbeta richness than CD3/CD28-responding cells.

This clone was counted once. What it recognizes is unknown. This CDR3 contains 14 residues. The V gene's germline CDR1 is SGHRS and CDR2 YFSETQ. Trimming at V came to 3 bases and at J to 3 bases, leaving 4 bases not matched to a gene. Cells were stimulated with overlapping HIV-1 Gag 15-mer peptides. CD40L/CD69 double-negative CD45RO-high memory CD4+ T cells were collected. Sequencing used immunoSEQ version 4 in survey mode. Template was genomic DNA at 10 ng/uL, with up to roughly 1 ug used per sample. The repertoire was sequenced with immunoSEQ multiplex PCR; TCRdb's copy has only in-frame clones and lacks some. Here the sample spans about 33,000 clones, roughly 80% being singletons.

The starting material was cultured CD4+ T cells from PBMCs, obtained from a patient who received antiretroviral therapy. This receptor was obtained from an adult with HIV. The donor label of this sample is uncertain. The chain recombines TRBV5-1 with TRBJ2-5, with 8 nucleotides matching TRBD1. The CDR3 region is CASSWRTGKETQYF. DNA for the CDR3: TGCGCCAGCAGCTGGCGGACAGGGAAAGAGACCCAGTACTTC.